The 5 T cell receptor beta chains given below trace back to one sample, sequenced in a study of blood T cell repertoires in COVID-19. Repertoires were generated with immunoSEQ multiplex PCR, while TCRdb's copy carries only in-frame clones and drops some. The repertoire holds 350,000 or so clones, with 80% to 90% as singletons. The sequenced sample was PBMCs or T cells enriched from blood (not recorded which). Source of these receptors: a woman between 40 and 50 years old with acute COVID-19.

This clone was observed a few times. The CDR3 here is CASSIFPTGGVGELFF. Here the CDR3 DNA reads TGTGCCAGCAGTATATTCCCGACAGGGGGGGTCGGGGAGCTGTTTTTT. This chain uses TRBV28 with TRBJ2-2; 9 bases are a match to TRBD1. Germline CDR1 reads MDHEN; CDR2 reads SYDVKM. Losses at the gene ends were 5 bases for V and 7 bases for J; bases not matched to a gene: 11. The CDR3 has 16 amino acids.

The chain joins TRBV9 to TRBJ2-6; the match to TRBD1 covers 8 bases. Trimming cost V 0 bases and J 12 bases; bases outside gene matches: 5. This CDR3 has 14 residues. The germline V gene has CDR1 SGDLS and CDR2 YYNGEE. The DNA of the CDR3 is TGTGCCAGCAGCGTAGGTGGGACAGGCTCCGTCCTGACTTTC. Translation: CASSVGGTGSVLTF. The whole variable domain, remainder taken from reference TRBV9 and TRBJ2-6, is DSGVTQTPKHLITATGQRVTLRCSPRSGDLSVYWYQQSLDQGLQFLIQYYNGEERAKGNILERFSAQQFPDLHSELNLSSLELGDSALYFCASSVGGTGSVLTFGAGSRLTVL.

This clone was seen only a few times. The CDR3 region has the DNA TGTGCCAGCAGTTTCGGACAGAACACTGAAGCTTTCTTT. Its translation: CASSFGQNTEAFF. The rearrangement links TRBV12-3 or TRBV12-4 to TRBJ1-1, with D maybe TRBD1 (5 bases). Trimming removed 3 bases at V and 1 base at J, with 6 bases between. The CDR3 is 13 amino acids.

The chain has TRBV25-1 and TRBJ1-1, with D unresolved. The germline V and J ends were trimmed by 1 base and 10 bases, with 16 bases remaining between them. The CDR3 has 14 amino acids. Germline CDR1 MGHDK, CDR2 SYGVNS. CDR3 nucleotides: TGTGCCAGCAGTGAATTCGGAGAGGCCTCCGGAGCTTTCTTT. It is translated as CASSEFGEASGAFF.

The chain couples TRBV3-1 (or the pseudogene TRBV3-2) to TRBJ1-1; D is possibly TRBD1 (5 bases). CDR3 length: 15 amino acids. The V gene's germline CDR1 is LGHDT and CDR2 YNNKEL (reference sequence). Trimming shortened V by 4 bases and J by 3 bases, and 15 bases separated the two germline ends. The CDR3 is CASSPYGEGDTEAFF. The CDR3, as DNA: TGTGCCAGCAGCCCGTATGGGGAAGGGGACACTGAAGCTTTCTTT.